The rows below give T cell receptor beta chains drawn from one sample of a study of T-cell reconstitution after alpha-beta-depleted transplantation in children. TCRdb reprocessed the PCR reads with MiXCR, giving one entry per CDR3 protein. The data contain 250,000 to 300,000 distinct CDR3 sequences, more than 8% of them singletons. The material was PBMCs from the stem cell graft donor, obtained from the stem cell graft. Receptor source: a human donor who donated a stem cell graft to a child with SCID. Each CDR3 is given with its conserved first and last residue. Fields, in order: J gene, V gene, D gene, clone size, CDR3 protein, CDR3 DNA. The D gene is left open where the match is weak. A clone size is listed for some rows: how often the clone was seen (once, few, many), or a class if it is expanded.

TRBJ2-1,TRBV5-1,TRBD2,NA,CASSLISGGEQFF,TGCGCCAGCAGCTTAATAAGCGGGGGCGAGCAGTTCTTC
TRBJ2-7,TRBV9,NA,many,CASSADGYEQYF,TGTGCCAGCAGCGCCGACGGCTACGAGCAGTACTTC
TRBJ2-3,TRBV20-1,TRBD2,NA,CSAPSGGTDTQYF,TGCAGTGCTCCTAGCGGGGGGACAGATACGCAGTATTTT
TRBJ1-4,TRBV6-1,NA,NA,CASNEAATNEKLFF,TGTGCCAGCAACGAGGCTGCAACTAATGAAAAACTGTTTTTT
TRBJ2-1,TRBV11-2,TRBD2,NA,CASTTSGGGEQFF,TGTGCCAGCACTACTAGCGGGGGCGGTGAGCAGTTCTTC
TRBJ2-3,TRBV10-2,NA,many,CAIVRTEEDTQYF,TGCGCCATCGTTAGGACAGAAGAAGATACGCAGTATTTT
TRBJ1-5,TRBV7-9,NA,many,CASSTGQSNQPQHF,TGTGCCAGCAGTACCGGACAGAGCAATCAGCCCCAGCATTTT
TRBJ2-5,TRBV1,NA,few,CTSSQDRIVRGRETQYF,TGCACCAGCAGCCAAGATAGGATAGTCCGGGGGCGAGAGACCCAGTACTTC
TRBJ1-1,TRBV7-2,NA,few,CASSTYPRNTEAFF,TGTGCCAGCAGCACATATCCAAGGAACACTGAAGCTTTCTTT
TRBJ1-2,TRBV7-6,NA,few,CASSLADSGYGYTF,TGTGCCAGCAGCTTAGCGGATTCAGGGTATGGCTACACCTTC
TRBJ1-1,TRBV12-3/TRBV12-4,TRBD1,few,CASSLAVFGQGVEAFF,TGTGCCAGCAGTTTAGCTGTTTTCGGACAGGGCGTTGAAGCTTTCTTT
TRBJ2-7,TRBV7-4,NA,many,CASSLAMGANRVTYEQYF,TGTGCCAGCAGCTTAGCGATGGGGGCCAACCGCGTTACCTACGAGCAGTACTTC
TRBJ2-5,TRBV7-3,TRBD2,few,CASSLSGGAPVETQYF,TGTGCCAGCAGCCTTAGCGGGGGGGCTCCGGTTGAGACCCAGTACTTC
TRBJ1-1,TRBV5-6,TRBD1,few,CASSMTGGELEAFF,TGTGCCAGCAGCATGACAGGGGGAGAACTTGAAGCTTTCTTT
TRBJ1-1,TRBV20-1,TRBD1,few,CSAWDRVVVDTEAFF,TGCAGTGCTTGGGACAGGGTTGTAGTCGACACTGAAGCTTTCTTT
TRBJ2-2,TRBV7-2,NA,NA,CASSSRSGKPNTGELFF,TGTGCCAGCAGCTCGCGCTCGGGGAAACCGAACACCGGGGAGCTGTTTTTT
TRBJ2-1,TRBV2,TRBD2,few,CASSIKRGGYNEQFF,TGTGCCAGCAGTATAAAGCGGGGGGGTTACAATGAGCAGTTCTTC
TRBJ2-7,TRBV27,TRBD1,few,CASSPSTGPYEQYF,TGTGCCAGCAGTCCGTCGACAGGGCCCTACGAGCAGTACTTC
TRBJ1-2,TRBV29-1,NA,NA,CSVGRGDGYTF,TGCAGCGTGGGGCGAGGGGATGGCTACACCTTC
TRBJ1-6,TRBV4-2,NA,NA,CASSQGVGSPLHF,TGTGCCAGCAGCCAAGGGGTAGGTTCACCCCTCCACTTT
TRBJ2-7,TRBV27,TRBD1,NA,CASRPTGSTYEQYF,TGTGCCAGCAGACCGACAGGGTCCACCTACGAGCAGTACTTC
TRBJ2-7,TRBV7-2,NA,many,CASSSKQDYEQYF,TGTGCCAGCAGCTCGAAACAGGACTACGAGCAGTACTTC
TRBJ2-7,TRBV10-2,NA,NA,CASSFRVDYEQYF,TGCGCCAGCTCGTTCAGGGTGGACTACGAGCAGTACTTC
TRBJ2-7,TRBV4-1,NA,few,CASSLERLYEQYF,TGCGCCAGCAGCCTAGAAAGGCTTTACGAGCAGTACTTC
TRBJ2-7,TRBV5-5,TRBD1,NA,CASSRIDREYEQYF,TGTGCCAGCAGCCGAATAGACAGGGAGTACGAGCAGTACTTC
TRBJ1-6,TRBV6-5,TRBD1,few,CASRAGGSNSPLHF,TGTGCCAGCAGAGCAGGGGGAAGCAATTCACCCCTCCACTTT
TRBJ1-5,TRBV6-1,TRBD1,NA,CASSERMDRVSNQPQHF,TGTGCCAGCAGTGAAAGAATGGACAGGGTTAGCAATCAGCCCCAGCATTTT
TRBJ2-3,TRBV24-1,NA,many,CATSDSLGGEDTQYF,TGTGCCACCAGTGATTCCCTAGGGGGGGAGGATACGCAGTATTTT
TRBJ2-1,TRBV6-5,TRBD2,few,CASKAGVYNEQFF,TGTGCCAGCAAAGCGGGAGTGTACAATGAGCAGTTCTTC
TRBJ1-4,TRBV2,TRBD1,few,CASSEDAGGKGKLFF,TGTGCCAGCAGTGAAGACGCAGGGGGGAAGGGAAAACTGTTTTTT
TRBJ1-4,TRBV11-2,NA,NA,CASSLGESEKLFF,TGTGCCAGCAGCTTAGGCGAATCTGAAAAACTGTTTTTT